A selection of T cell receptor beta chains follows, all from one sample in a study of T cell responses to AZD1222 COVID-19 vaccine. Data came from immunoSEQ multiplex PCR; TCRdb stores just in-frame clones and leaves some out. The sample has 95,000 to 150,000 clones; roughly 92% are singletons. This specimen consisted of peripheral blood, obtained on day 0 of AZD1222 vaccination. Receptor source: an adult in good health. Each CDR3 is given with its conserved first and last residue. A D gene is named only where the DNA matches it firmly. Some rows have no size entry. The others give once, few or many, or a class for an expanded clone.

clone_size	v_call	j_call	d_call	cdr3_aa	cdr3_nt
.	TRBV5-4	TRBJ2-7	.	CASSLGTASSYEQYF	TGTGCCAGCAGCCTAGGGACGGCTAGCTCCTACGAGCAGTACTTC
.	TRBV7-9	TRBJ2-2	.	CASSLGNSTGELFF	TGTGCCAGCAGCTTAGGGAATTCCACCGGGGAGCTGTTTTTT
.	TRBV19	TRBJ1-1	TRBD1	CASRSGTGNTEAFF	TGTGCCAGTAGAAGCGGGACAGGGAACACTGAAGCTTTCTTT
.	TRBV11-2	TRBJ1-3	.	CASRPGRQGGNTIYF	TGTGCCAGCAGGCCCGGACGGCAGGGTGGAAACACCATATATTTT
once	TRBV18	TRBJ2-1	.	CASSLSLIQFGSYNEQFF	TGTGCCAGCTCGCTTTCCCTGATCCAGTTCGGGTCCTACAATGAGCAGTTCTTC
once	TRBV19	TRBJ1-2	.	CASTFLSGYGYTF	TGTGCCAGTACCTTCCTCTCAGGGTATGGCTACACCTTC
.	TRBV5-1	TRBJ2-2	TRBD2	CASSLNTGGGTSGNTGELFF	TGCGCCAGCAGCTTGAACACAGGGGGAGGGACTAGCGGCAACACCGGGGAGCTGTTTTTT
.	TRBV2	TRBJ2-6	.	CASRKRGGGANVLTF	TGTGCCAGCAGGAAACGGGGCGGAGGGGCCAACGTCCTGACTTTC
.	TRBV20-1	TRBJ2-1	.	CSARGGFF	TGCAGTGCTAGGGGAGGGTTCTTC
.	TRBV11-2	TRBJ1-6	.	CASRILGNSPLHF	TGTGCCAGCAGGATACTGGGTAATTCACCCCTCCACTTT
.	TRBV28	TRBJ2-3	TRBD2	CASSLGQREGSTDTQYF	TGTGCCAGCAGCCTGGGGCAGCGGGAGGGAAGCACAGATACGCAGTATTTT
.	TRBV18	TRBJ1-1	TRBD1	CASSLGTGRYTEAFF	TGTGCCAGCTCACTCGGGACAGGGCGATACACTGAAGCTTTCTTT
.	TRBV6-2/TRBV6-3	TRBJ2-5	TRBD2	CASSYSGREAQYF	TGTGCCAGCAGTTACTCGGGGCGGGAGGCCCAGTACTTC
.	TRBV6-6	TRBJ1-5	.	CASSPDAGGVYSNQPQHF	TGTGCCAGCAGTCCTGACGCGGGCGGGGTATATAGCAATCAGCCCCAGCATTTT
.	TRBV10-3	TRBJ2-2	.	CAISESPARTGELFF	TGTGCCATCAGTGAGTCCCCTGCGAGGACCGGGGAGCTGTTTTTT
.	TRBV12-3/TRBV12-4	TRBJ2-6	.	CASVVSGANVLTF	TGTGCCAGCGTGGTCTCTGGGGCCAACGTCCTGACTTTC
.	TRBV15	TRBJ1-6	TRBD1	CATSRDYRGNSPLHF	TGTGCCACCAGCAGAGATTACAGGGGAAATTCACCCCTCCACTTT
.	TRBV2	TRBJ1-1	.	CASKGQGPRTTEAFF	TGTGCCAGCAAGGGGCAGGGTCCCCGAACCACTGAAGCTTTCTTT
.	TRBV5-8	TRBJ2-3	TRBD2	CASSLASGSGGTDTQYF	TGTGCCAGCAGCTTGGCCTCTGGGAGCGGGGGCACAGATACGCAGTATTTT
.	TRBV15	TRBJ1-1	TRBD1	CATSRLGQGGTEAFF	TGTGCCACCAGCAGATTGGGACAGGGGGGGACTGAAGCTTTCTTT
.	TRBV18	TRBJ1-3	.	CASSPTESSGNTIYF	TGTGCCAGCTCACCGACTGAAAGCTCTGGAAACACCATATATTTT
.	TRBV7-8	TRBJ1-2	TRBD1	CASSLDRGRADYGYTF	TGTGCCAGCAGCTTAGACAGGGGGCGGGCTGACTATGGCTACACCTTC
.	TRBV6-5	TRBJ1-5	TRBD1	CASSLGTVQSAQHF	TGTGCCAGCAGTTTAGGGACAGTCCAATCAGCCCAGCATTTT
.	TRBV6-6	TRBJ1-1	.	CASSSQEDTEAFF	TGTGCCAGCAGTTCACAGGAAGACACTGAAGCTTTCTTT
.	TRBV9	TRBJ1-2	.	CASSLGGGDGYTF	TGTGCCAGCAGCCTTGGCGGAGGGGACGGCTACACCTTC
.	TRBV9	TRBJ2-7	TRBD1	CASSVGDRSSYEQYF	TGTGCCAGCAGCGTAGGGGACAGAAGCTCCTACGAGCAGTACTTC
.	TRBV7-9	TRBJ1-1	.	CASSLFGAGGTEAFF	TGTGCCAGCAGCCTCTTCGGGGCGGGAGGAACTGAAGCTTTCTTT
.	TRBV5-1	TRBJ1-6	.	CASSWSSYNSPLHF	TGCGCCAGCAGCTGGAGCTCCTATAATTCACCCCTCCACTTT
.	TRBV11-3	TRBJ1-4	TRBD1	CASSARDREGEKLFF	TGTGCCAGCAGCGCCCGGGACAGGGAAGGTGAAAAACTGTTTTTT
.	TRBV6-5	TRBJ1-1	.	CASSYGGSTEAFF	TGTGCCAGCAGTTACGGAGGGAGCACTGAAGCTTTCTTT
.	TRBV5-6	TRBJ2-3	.	CASSSLADHTDTQYF	TGTGCCAGCAGCTCCTTAGCGGACCACACAGATACGCAGTATTTT
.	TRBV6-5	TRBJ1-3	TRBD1	CASSSGQGDSTIYF	TGTGCCAGCAGTTCGGGACAGGGAGATTCCACCATATATTTT
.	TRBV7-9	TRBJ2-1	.	CASAGLWENEQFF	TGTGCCAGCGCCGGTTTGTGGGAGAATGAGCAGTTCTTC
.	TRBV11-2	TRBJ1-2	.	CASSFRGGYTF	TGTGCCAGCAGCTTCAGGGGTGGCTACACCTTC
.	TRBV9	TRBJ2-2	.	CASSVGSGREPGELFF	TGTGCCAGCAGCGTAGGTAGCGGTAGAGAACCCGGGGAGCTGTTTTTT
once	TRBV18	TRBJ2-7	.	CASSPSAGDGYEQYF	TGTGCCAGCTCACCTAGTGCCGGGGACGGCTACGAGCAGTACTTC
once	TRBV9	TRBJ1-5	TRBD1	CASSGQGAGVQPQHF	TGTGCCAGCAGCGGCCAGGGGGCGGGGGTTCAGCCCCAGCATTTT
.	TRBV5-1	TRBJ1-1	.	CASSLVGGYSEMNTEAFF	TGCGCCAGCAGCTTGGTGGGGGGTTACAGCGAAATGAACACTGAAGCTTTCTTT
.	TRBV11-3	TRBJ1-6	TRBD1	CASSADRGSPLHF	TGTGCCAGCAGCGCTGACAGGGGATCACCCCTCCACTTT
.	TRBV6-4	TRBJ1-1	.	CASNVRGTDTEAFF	TGTGCCAGCAACGTTCGGGGGACGGACACTGAAGCTTTCTTT
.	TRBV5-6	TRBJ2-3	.	CASSLDRGVTYTDTQYF	TGTGCCAGCAGCTTGGACCGCGGGGTTACCTACACAGATACGCAGTATTTT
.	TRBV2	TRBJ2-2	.	CASSEVRVTGELFF	TGTGCCAGCAGTGAAGTGAGGGTTACCGGGGAGCTGTTTTTT
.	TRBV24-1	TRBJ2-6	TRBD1	CATSDSRGRGSGANVLTF	TGTGCCACCAGTGACTCCAGGGGGCGCGGGTCCGGGGCCAACGTCCTGACTTTC
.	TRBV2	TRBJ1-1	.	CASRGQNTEAFF	TGTGCCAGCAGGGGACAAAACACTGAAGCTTTCTTT
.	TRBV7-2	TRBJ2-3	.	CASSSGRDYLTDTQYF	TGTGCCAGCAGCTCAGGGCGCGACTACCTCACAGATACGCAGTATTTT